This paragraph reports one T cell receptor (beta chain). No antigen is known for it. The source of the sample is a study of early T cells in non-severe SARS-CoV-2 infection. Study information: It was bulk RNA from unsorted whole blood that was sequenced, and the chains were unpaired. General study findings and limits: VDJdb matching, biased toward anti-spike CD8 responses, missed private and CD4 specificities.

Trimming stripped 2 bases from V and 0 bases from J, with 7 bases between. The CDR3 is made up of 14 amino acids. Per germline, CDR1 KGHSH and CDR2 LQKENI. Unique molecular identifiers tagged individual cDNA molecules. TCRdb itself ran the 5' RACE reads through MiXCR, one entry per CDR3 protein. The data hold 77,000 or so distinct CDR3 sequences, with roughly 15% observed a single time. This clonotype was sampled from an adult who was a healthcare worker with PCR-confirmed SARS-CoV-2 infection or an uninfected control (not recorded which). The sequencing used whole blood, collected at baseline. J is TRBJ2-5 and V is TRBV18, with D unclear. CDR3 protein: CASSPVAYQETQYF. The CDR3, as DNA: TGTGCCAGCTCACCAGTGGCCTACCAAGAGACCCAGTACTTC.